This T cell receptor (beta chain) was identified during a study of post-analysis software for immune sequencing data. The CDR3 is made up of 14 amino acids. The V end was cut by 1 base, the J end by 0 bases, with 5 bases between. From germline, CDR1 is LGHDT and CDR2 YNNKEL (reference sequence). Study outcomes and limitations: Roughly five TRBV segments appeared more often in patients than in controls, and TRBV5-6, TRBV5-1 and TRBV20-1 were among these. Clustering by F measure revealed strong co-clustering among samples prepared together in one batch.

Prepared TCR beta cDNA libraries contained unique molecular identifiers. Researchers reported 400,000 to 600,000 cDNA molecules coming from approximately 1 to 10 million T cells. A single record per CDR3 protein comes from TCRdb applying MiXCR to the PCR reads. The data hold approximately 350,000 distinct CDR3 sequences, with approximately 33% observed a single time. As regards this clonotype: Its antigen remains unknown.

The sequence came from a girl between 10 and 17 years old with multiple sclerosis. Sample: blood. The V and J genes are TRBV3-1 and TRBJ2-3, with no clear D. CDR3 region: CASSQVASTDTQYF. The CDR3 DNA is TGTGCCAGCAGCCAAGTAGCTAGCACAGATACGCAGTATTTT.